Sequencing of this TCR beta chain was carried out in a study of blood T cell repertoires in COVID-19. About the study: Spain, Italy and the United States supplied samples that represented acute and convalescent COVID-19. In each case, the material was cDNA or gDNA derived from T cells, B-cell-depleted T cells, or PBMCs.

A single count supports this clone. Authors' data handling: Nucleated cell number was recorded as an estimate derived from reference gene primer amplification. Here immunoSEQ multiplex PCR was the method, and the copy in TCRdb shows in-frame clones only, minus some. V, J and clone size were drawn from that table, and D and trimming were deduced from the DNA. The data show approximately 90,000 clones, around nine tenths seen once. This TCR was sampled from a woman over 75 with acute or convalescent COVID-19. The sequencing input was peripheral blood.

CDR3 nucleotides: TGTGCCAGCAGCCCGGTCTGGAGCGGGGCTAACACCGGGGAGCTGTTTTTT. Protein product: CASSPVWSGANTGELFF. The V gene is TRBV5-4, the J gene TRBJ2-2, with 7 bases fitting TRBD2. The CDR3 is made up of 17 amino acids. Per germline, CDR1 SGHNT and CDR2 YYREEE (reference sequence). V was pared by 4 bases and J by 2 bases, with 11 bases of the junction left unmatched.